A single sample gave rise to the 6 T cell receptor beta chains below, sequenced in a study of blood T cell repertoires in COVID-19. Here immunoSEQ multiplex PCR was the method, and the copy in TCRdb shows in-frame clones only, minus some. The table has 240,000 or so clones, around 90% seen once. Input material: peripheral blood. Receptors were obtained from a woman aged 25 to 45 with acute or convalescent COVID-19.

This clone was observed a single time. The chain couples TRBV3-1 (or the pseudogene TRBV3-2) to TRBJ2-5; a weak D match, TRBD1 (5 bases). Germline assignment: CDR1 LGHDT and CDR2 YNNKEL (reference sequence). The ends were cut back, 4 bases at V and 2 bases at J, with 5 bases in the middle. The CDR3 runs to 12 residues. The CDR3 sequence is CASSPGQETQYF. The DNA of the CDR3 is TGTGCCAGCAGCCCAGGGCAAGAGACCCAGTACTTC.

The J gene is TRBJ2-5, the V gene TRBV5-1, with D hard to call. In germline, CDR1 is SGHRS, CDR2 YFSETQ. The CDR3 is 12 residues long. The V gene lost 4 bases and the J gene lost 5 bases, with 9 bases spanning the gap. CDR3 coding DNA: TGCGCCAGCAGCCTAGATTTTGAGACCCAGTACTTC. It yields the protein CASSLDFETQYF. The full variable domain, with the rest looked up from reference TRBV5-1 and TRBJ2-5, is KAGVTQTPRYLIKTRGQQVTLSCSPISGHRSVSWYQQTPGQGLQFLFEYFSETQRNKGNFPGRFSGRQFSNSRSEMNVSTLELGDSALYLCASSLDFETQYFGPGTRLLVL.

The chain has TRBV7-9 and TRBJ2-3, with 8 bases identical to TRBD2. V lost 1 base to trimming and J lost 0 bases; unmatched junction nucleotides: 6. This CDR3 spans 17 amino acids. Germline V gives CDR1 SEHNR, CDR2 FQNEAQ (reference sequence). In nucleotides, the CDR3 is TGTGCCAGCAGCTTAGGTTCGGGGGGGCCTAGCACAGATACGCAGTATTTT. Encoded protein: CASSLGSGGPSTDTQYF.

The rearrangement links TRBV4-3 to TRBJ2-2, with 15 nucleotides matching TRBD2. J was trimmed by 7 bases and V by 3 bases; bases with no gene match: 12. Germline CDR1 reads LGHNA; CDR2 reads YSLEER. The CDR3 is 19 residues long. CDR3 DNA sequence: TGCGCCAGCAGCCAGGGACTAGCGGGAGGAGGGCTTTTAGACGGGGAGCTGTTTTTT. It yields the protein CASSQGLAGGGLLDGELFF.

This chain connects TRBV6-5 to TRBJ2-1; D is ambiguous. In germline, CDR1 is MNHEY, CDR2 SVGAGI. The CDR3 sequence is 11 residues long. V lost 5 bases, J lost 6 bases, and 5 bases lay in between. The CDR3 is CASSLPNEQFF. DNA of the CDR3: TGTGCCAGCAGTCTTCCCAATGAGCAGTTCTTC.

The V and J genes are TRBV29-1 and TRBJ2-7, with TRBD2 matching over 10 bases. CDR1 and CDR2 from the germline V gene are SQVTM and ANQGSEA. The CDR3 length is 16 residues. The junction had 7 bases not matched to a gene; V was cut back by 0 bases and J by 2 bases. The CDR3 protein is CSVEDRLAGGPYEQYF. CDR3 nucleotides: TGCAGCGTTGAAGATAGATTAGCGGGAGGCCCCTACGAGCAGTACTTC.